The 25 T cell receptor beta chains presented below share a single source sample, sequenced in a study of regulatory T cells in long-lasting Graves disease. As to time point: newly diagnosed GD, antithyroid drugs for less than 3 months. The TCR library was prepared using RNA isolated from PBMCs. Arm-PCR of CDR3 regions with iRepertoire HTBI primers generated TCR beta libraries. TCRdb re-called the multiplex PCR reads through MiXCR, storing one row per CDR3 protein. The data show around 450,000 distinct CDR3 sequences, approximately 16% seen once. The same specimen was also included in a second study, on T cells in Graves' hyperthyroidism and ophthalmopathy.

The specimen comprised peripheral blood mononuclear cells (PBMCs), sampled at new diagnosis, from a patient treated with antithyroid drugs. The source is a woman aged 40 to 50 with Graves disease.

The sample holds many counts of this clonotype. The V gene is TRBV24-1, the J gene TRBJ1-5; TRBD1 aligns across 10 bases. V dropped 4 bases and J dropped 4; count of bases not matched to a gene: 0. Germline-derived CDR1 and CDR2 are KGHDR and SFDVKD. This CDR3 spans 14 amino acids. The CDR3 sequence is CATSEGQGNQPQHF. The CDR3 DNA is TGTGCCACCAGTGAGGGACAGGGGAATCAGCCCCAGCATTTT.

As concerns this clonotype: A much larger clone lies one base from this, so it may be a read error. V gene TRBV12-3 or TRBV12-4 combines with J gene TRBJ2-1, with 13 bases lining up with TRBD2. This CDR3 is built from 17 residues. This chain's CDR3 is CASSFPTSGRELNGQFF. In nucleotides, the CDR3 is TGTGCCAGCAGTTTCCCAACTAGCGGGAGGGAGCTGAATGGGCAGTTCTTC.

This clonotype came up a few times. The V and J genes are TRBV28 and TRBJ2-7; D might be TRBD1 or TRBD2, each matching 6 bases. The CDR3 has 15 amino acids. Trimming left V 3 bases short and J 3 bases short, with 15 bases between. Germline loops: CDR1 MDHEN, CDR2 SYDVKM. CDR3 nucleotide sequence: TGTGCCAGCAGTTTTATGGCGGGACACTACTACGAGCAGTACTTC. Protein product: CASSFMAGHYYEQYF.

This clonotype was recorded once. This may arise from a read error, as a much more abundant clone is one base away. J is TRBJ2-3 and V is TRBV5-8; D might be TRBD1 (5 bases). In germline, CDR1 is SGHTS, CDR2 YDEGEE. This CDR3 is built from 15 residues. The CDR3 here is CVSSLEGALTDTQYF. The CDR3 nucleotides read TGTGTCAGCAGCTTGGAAGGGGCCCTCACAGATACGCAGTATTTT. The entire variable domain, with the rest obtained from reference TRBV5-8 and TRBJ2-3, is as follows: EAGVTQSPTHLIKTRGQQATLRCSPISGHTSVYWYQQALGLGLQFLLWYDEGEERNRGNFPPRFSGRQFPNYSSELNVNALELEDSALYLCVSSLEGALTDTQYFGPGTRLTVL.

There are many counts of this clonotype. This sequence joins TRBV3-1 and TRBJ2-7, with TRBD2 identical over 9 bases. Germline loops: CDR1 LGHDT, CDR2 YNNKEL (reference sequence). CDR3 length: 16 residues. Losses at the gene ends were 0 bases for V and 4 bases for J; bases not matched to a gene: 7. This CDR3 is CASSQDWREGLYEQYF. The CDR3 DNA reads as TGTGCCAGCAGCCAAGATTGGCGGGAGGGACTTTACGAGCAGTACTTC.

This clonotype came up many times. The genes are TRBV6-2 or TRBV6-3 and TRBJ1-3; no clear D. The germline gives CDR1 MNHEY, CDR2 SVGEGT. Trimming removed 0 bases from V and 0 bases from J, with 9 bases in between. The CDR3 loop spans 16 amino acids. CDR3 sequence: CASSYSGESSGNTIYF. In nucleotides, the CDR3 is TGTGCCAGCAGTTACTCTGGCGAGAGCTCTGGAAACACCATATATTTT.

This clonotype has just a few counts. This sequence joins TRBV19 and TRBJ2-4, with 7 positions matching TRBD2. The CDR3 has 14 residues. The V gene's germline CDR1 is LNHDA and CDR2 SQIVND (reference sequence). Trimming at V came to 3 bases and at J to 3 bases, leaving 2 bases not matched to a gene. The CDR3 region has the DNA TGTGCCAGTAGTATGGGGAGGGGCAAAAACATTCAGTACTTC. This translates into CASSMGRGKNIQYF.

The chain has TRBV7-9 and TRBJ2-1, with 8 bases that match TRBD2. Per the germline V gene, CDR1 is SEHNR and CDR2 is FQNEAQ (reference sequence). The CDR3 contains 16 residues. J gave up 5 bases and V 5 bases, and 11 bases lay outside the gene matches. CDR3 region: CASSLGRGRINNEQFF. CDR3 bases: TGTGCCAGCAGCCTAGGCCGCGGGAGGATCAACAATGAGCAGTTCTTC. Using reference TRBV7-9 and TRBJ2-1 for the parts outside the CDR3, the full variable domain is DTGVSQNPRHKITKRGQNVTFRCDPISEHNRLYWYRQTLGQGPEFLTYFQNEAQLEKSRLLSDRFSAERPKGSFSTLEIQRTEQGDSAMYLCASSLGRGRINNEQFFGPGTRLTVL.

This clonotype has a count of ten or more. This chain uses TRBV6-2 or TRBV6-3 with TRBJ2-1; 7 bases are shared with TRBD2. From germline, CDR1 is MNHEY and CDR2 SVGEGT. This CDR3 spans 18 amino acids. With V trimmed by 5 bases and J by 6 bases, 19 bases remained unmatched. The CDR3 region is CASSQGGRENPFGNEQFF. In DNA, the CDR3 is TGTGCCAGCAGTCAGGGCGGGCGGGAGAACCCATTCGGCAATGAGCAGTTCTTC.

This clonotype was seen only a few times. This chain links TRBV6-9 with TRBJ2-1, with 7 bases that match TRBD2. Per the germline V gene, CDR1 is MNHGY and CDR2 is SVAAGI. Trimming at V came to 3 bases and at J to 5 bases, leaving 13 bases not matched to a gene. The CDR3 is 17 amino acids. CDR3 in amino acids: CASSYGPLGRANNEQFF. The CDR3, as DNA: TGTGCCAGCAGTTACGGGCCTTTAGGGAGGGCCAACAATGAGCAGTTCTTC.

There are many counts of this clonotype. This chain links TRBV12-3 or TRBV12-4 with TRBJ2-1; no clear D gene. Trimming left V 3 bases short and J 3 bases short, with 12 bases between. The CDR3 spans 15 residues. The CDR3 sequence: CASSFPPILYNEQFF. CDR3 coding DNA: TGTGCCAGCAGTTTCCCCCCCATACTCTACAATGAGCAGTTCTTC.

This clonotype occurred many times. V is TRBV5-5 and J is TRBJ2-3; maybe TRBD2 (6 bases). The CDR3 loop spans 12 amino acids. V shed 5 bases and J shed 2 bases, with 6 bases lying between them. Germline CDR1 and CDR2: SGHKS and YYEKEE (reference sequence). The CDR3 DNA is TGTGCCAGCAGGCGGGACACAGATACGCAGTATTTT. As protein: CASRRDTDTQYF.

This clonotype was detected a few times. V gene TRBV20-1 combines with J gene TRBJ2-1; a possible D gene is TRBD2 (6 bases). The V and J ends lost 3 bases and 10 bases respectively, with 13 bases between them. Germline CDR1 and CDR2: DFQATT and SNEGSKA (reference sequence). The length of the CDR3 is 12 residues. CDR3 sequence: CSARVGGNEQFF. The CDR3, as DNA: TGCAGTGCTAGGGTTGGGGGGAACGAGCAGTTCTTC.

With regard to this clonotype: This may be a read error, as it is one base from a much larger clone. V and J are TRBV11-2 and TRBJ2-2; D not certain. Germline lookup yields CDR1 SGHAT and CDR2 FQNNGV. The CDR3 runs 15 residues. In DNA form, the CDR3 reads TGTGCCGGCAGCTTAGTGGCCGGGAACACCGGGGAGCTGTTTTTT. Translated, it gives CAGSLVAGNTGELFF.

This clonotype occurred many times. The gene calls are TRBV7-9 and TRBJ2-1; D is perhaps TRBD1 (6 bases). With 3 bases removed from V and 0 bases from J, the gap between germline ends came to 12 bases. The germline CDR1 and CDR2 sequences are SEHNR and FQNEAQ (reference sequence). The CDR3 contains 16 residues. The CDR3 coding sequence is TGTGCCAGCAGCTTGGATTGGACAGCCTCCTACAATGAGCAGTTCTTC. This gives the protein CASSLDWTASYNEQFF.

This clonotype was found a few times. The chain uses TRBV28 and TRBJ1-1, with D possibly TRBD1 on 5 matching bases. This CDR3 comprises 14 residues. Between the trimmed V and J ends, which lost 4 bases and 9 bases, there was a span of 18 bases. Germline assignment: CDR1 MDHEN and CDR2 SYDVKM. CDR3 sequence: CASSSPVAGRKAFF. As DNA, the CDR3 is TGTGCCAGCAGTTCCCCGGTGGCAGGGCGGAAAGCTTTCTTT.

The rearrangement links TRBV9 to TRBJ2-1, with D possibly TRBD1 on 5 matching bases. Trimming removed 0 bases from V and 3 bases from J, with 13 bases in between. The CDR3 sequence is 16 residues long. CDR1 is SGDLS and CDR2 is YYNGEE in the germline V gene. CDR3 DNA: TGTGCCAGCAGCGTAGTAGGGCAGGGTCACTACAATGAGCAGTTCTTC. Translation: CASSVVGQGHYNEQFF.

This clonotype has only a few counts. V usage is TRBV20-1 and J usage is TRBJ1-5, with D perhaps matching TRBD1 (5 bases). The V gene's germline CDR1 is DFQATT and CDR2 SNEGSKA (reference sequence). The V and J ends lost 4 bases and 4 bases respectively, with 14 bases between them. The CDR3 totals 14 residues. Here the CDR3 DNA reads TGCAGTGCTAAGGGGCAGGCTTGGAATCAGCCCCAGCATTTT. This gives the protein CSAKGQAWNQPQHF.

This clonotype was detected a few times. The CDR3 here is CSVIREQPMNTEAFF. The DNA of the CDR3 is TGCAGCGTTATCAGGGAACAGCCGATGAACACTGAAGCTTTCTTT. This chain links TRBV29-1 with TRBJ1-1; tentative D call: TRBD1 (5 bases). The V end lost 5 bases, the J end lost 0 bases, and 16 bases lay between the germline ends. Germline V gene data show CDR1 as SQVTM and CDR2 as ANQGSEA. The CDR3 has 15 amino acids.

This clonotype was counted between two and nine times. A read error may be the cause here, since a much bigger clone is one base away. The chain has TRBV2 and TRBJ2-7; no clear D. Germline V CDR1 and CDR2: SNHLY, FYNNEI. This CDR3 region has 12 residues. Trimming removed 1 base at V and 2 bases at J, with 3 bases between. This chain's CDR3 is CASSEGPYEQYF. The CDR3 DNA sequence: TGTGCCAGCAGTGAAGGCCCCTACGAGCAGTACTTC.

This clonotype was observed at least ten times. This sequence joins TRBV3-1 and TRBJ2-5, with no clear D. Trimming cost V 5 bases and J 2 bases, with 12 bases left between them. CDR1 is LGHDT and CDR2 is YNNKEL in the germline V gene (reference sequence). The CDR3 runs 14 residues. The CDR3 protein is CASSNGPKQETQYF. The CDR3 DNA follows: TGTGCCAGCAGCAACGGACCGAAACAAGAGACCCAGTACTTC.

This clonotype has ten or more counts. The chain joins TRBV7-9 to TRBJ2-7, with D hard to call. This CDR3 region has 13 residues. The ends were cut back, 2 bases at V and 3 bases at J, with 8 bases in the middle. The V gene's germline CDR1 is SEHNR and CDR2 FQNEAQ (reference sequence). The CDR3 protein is CASSLPPRYEQYF. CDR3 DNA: TGTGCCAGCAGCTTACCCCCGCGCTACGAGCAGTACTTC.

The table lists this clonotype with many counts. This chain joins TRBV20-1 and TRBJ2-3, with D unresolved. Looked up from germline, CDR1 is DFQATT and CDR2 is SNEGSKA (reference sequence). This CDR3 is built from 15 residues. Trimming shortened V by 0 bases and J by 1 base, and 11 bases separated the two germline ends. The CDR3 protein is CSARDPNGGTDTQYF. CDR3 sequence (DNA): TGCAGTGCTAGAGATCCTAATGGTGGCACAGATACGCAGTATTTT.

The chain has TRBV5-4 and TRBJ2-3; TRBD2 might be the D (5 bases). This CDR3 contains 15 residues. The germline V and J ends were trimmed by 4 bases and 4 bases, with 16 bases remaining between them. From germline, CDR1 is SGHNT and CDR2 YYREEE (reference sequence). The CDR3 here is CASSSEGLAADTQYF. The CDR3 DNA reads TGTGCCAGCAGCAGCGAGGGCCTGGCGGCAGATACGCAGTATTTT.

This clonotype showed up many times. The CDR3 here is CASSLGTSGSSEQFF. Here the CDR3 DNA reads TGTGCCAGCAGCTTGGGGACTAGCGGGAGTAGTGAGCAGTTCTTC. This chain links TRBV7-8 with TRBJ2-1; 14 positions match TRBD2. Per the germline V gene, CDR1 is SGHVS and CDR2 is FQNEAQ. The CDR3 runs 15 residues. Unmatched junction bases numbered 4, after V lost 3 bases and J lost 9 bases.